The clone carrying this TCR beta chain was recorded only once. These data come from a study of cytomegalovirus exposure and HLA in healthy donors. With 60 Vbeta and 13 Jbeta primers, the PCR was carried out. Repertoires were generated with immunoSEQ multiplex PCR, while TCRdb's copy carries only in-frame clones and drops some. Among 150,000 or so clones listed, approximately 80% were seen once. V dropped 9 bases and J dropped 7; count of bases not matched to a gene: 11. This CDR3 contains 15 residues. Germline CDR1 reads LNHDA; CDR2 reads SQIVND (reference sequence). The TCR comes from a young woman in good health and CMV-seronegative. This sequence joins TRBV19 and TRBJ2-2; the match to TRBD1 covers 10 bases. What was sequenced was PBMCs. The CDR3 region has the DNA TGTGCCAGCAAGAGAACCGGGACAGGGGACGGGGAGCTGTTTTTT. This encodes CASKRTGTGDGELFF.